These T cell receptor beta chains were read from a single sample in a study of identical twins. TCRdb independently ran MiXCR on the 5' RACE reads; one entry per CDR3 protein. The sample lists 640,000 or so distinct CDR3 sequences, roughly 6% occurring once. What was sequenced was naive T cells sorted from blood. The source of these receptors is a man younger than 30 in good health. Both conserved end residues are part of each CDR3. Each record gives: clone size, CDR3 length, V gene, J gene, D gene, CDR3 protein, CDR3 DNA. The D gene is left open where the match is weak. Clone sizes are given selectively: once, few, many, or a class where the clone is expanded.

clone_size: few; cdr3_length: 14; v_call: TRBV12-3/TRBV12-4; j_call: TRBJ2-5; d_call: NA; cdr3_aa: CASSLLAFQETQYF; cdr3_nt: TGTGCCAGCAGTTTATTGGCCTTCCAAGAGACCCAGTACTTC
clone_size: NA; cdr3_length: 13; v_call: TRBV7-9; j_call: TRBJ1-6; d_call: NA; cdr3_aa: CASSLGALEPLHF; cdr3_nt: TGTGCCAGCAGCTTAGGGGCGTTGGAACCCCTCCACTTT
clone_size: many; cdr3_length: 14; v_call: TRBV14; j_call: TRBJ1-1; d_call: NA; cdr3_aa: CASSRHVMNTEAFF; cdr3_nt: TGTGCCAGCAGCCGACATGTTATGAACACTGAAGCTTTCTTT
clone_size: few; cdr3_length: 15; v_call: TRBV28; j_call: TRBJ2-2; d_call: NA; cdr3_aa: CASRTPTENTGELFF; cdr3_nt: TGTGCCAGCAGAACCCCGACAGAAAACACCGGGGAGCTGTTTTTT
clone_size: few; cdr3_length: 12; v_call: TRBV2; j_call: TRBJ2-2; d_call: NA; cdr3_aa: CASVGGSGELFF; cdr3_nt: TGTGCCAGTGTAGGCGGTTCCGGGGAGCTGTTTTTT
clone_size: few; cdr3_length: 13; v_call: TRBV9; j_call: TRBJ2-4; d_call: NA; cdr3_aa: CASSVRPVDIQYF; cdr3_nt: TGTGCCAGCAGCGTTCGGCCGGTGGACATTCAGTACTTC
clone_size: few; cdr3_length: 13; v_call: TRBV9; j_call: TRBJ2-3; d_call: NA; cdr3_aa: CASSVESRDTQYF; cdr3_nt: TGTGCCAGCAGCGTAGAGTCGAGAGATACGCAGTATTTT
clone_size: many; cdr3_length: 15; v_call: TRBV5-1; j_call: TRBJ2-7; d_call: TRBD1; cdr3_aa: CASSLGAGTDYEQYF; cdr3_nt: TGCGCCAGCAGCTTGGGCGCCGGGACAGACTACGAGCAGTACTTC
clone_size: few; cdr3_length: 15; v_call: TRBV4-1; j_call: TRBJ2-1; d_call: TRBD2; cdr3_aa: CASGPLAGIYNEQFF; cdr3_nt: TGCGCCAGCGGACCGCTAGCGGGAATCTACAATGAGCAGTTCTTC
clone_size: few; cdr3_length: 14; v_call: TRBV4-1; j_call: TRBJ1-2; d_call: NA; cdr3_aa: CASSQEGTNYGYTF; cdr3_nt: TGCGCCAGCAGCCAAGAGGGGACTAACTATGGCTACACCTTC
clone_size: many; cdr3_length: 18; v_call: TRBV5-1; j_call: TRBJ2-6; d_call: NA; cdr3_aa: CASSLVQQGSSGANVLTF; cdr3_nt: TGCGCCAGCAGCTTGGTTCAACAGGGCAGCTCTGGGGCCAACGTCCTGACTTTC
clone_size: NA; cdr3_length: 18; v_call: TRBV11-2; j_call: TRBJ2-2; d_call: TRBD2; cdr3_aa: CASSRRRLAGENTGELFF; cdr3_nt: TGTGCCAGCAGCCGACGAAGACTAGCGGGGGAGAACACCGGGGAGCTGTTTTTT
clone_size: few; cdr3_length: 20; v_call: TRBV3-1; j_call: TRBJ2-2; d_call: TRBD1; cdr3_aa: CASSRPGQVQSLRNTGELFF; cdr3_nt: TGTGCCAGCAGCCGGCCGGGACAGGTCCAAAGTTTGAGGAACACCGGGGAGCTGTTTTTT
clone_size: many; cdr3_length: 19; v_call: TRBV21-1; j_call: TRBJ2-3; d_call: NA; cdr3_aa: CASSKRTRLVKSSTDTQYF; cdr3_nt: TGTGCCAGCAGCAAACGGACGAGGCTTGTGAAATCTAGCACAGATACGCAGTATTTT
clone_size: few; cdr3_length: 13; v_call: TRBV12-3/TRBV12-4; j_call: TRBJ2-1; d_call: NA; cdr3_aa: CASTPGTYNEQFF; cdr3_nt: TGTGCCAGCACTCCCGGGACCTACAATGAGCAGTTCTTC
clone_size: few; cdr3_length: 17; v_call: TRBV12-3/TRBV12-4; j_call: TRBJ2-2; d_call: TRBD2; cdr3_aa: CAGALAGGGKRTGELFF; cdr3_nt: TGTGCCGGCGCACTAGCGGGAGGTGGGAAAAGGACCGGGGAGCTGTTTTTT
clone_size: few; cdr3_length: 13; v_call: TRBV10-3; j_call: TRBJ2-7; d_call: NA; cdr3_aa: CAIARGANYEQYF; cdr3_nt: TGTGCCATCGCGAGGGGGGCCAACTACGAGCAGTACTTC
clone_size: many; cdr3_length: 17; v_call: TRBV4-3; j_call: TRBJ2-1; d_call: TRBD2; cdr3_aa: CASSQDRSWLAGPEQFF; cdr3_nt: TGCGCCAGCAGCCAAGATCGCAGTTGGCTAGCGGGACCCGAGCAGTTCTTC
clone_size: many; cdr3_length: 18; v_call: TRBV6-1; j_call: TRBJ1-5; d_call: TRBD1; cdr3_aa: CASKIDRGKIIGNQPQHF; cdr3_nt: TGTGCCAGCAAAATAGACAGGGGTAAAATTATCGGCAATCAGCCCCAGCATTTT
clone_size: many; cdr3_length: 17; v_call: TRBV5-1; j_call: TRBJ2-7; d_call: NA; cdr3_aa: CASSLFGDPSSSYEQYF; cdr3_nt: TGCGCCAGCAGCTTGTTTGGGGACCCATCAAGCTCCTACGAGCAGTACTTC